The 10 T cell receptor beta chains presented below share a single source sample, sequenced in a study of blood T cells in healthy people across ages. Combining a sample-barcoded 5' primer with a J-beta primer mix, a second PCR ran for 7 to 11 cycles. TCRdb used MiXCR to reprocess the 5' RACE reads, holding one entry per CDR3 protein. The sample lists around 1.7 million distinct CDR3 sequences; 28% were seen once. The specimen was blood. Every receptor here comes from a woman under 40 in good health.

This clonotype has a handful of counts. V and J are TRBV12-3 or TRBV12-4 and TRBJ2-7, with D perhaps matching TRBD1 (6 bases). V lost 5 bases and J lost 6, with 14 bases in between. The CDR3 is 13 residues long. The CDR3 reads CASSLDRLREQYF. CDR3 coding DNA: TGTGCCAGCAGTCTAGACAGGCTTCGCGAGCAGTACTTC.

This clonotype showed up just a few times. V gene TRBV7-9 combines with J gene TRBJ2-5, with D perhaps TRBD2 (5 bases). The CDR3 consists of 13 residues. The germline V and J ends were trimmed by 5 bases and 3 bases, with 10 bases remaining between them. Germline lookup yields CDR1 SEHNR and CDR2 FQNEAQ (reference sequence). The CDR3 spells CASSRPGEETQYF. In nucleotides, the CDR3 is TGTGCCAGCAGCAGGCCCGGGGAAGAGACCCAGTACTTC. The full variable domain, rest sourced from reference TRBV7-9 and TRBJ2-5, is DTGVSQNPRHKITKRGQNVTFRCDPISEHNRLYWYRQTLGQGPEFLTYFQNEAQLEKSRLLSDRFSAERPKGSFSTLEIQRTEQGDSAMYLCASSRPGEETQYFGPGTRLLVL.

CDR3 DNA sequence: TGTGCCACTCAGTTAGCGGGGGGCCCCAATGAGCAGTACTTC. Translated: CATQLAGGPNEQYF. The chain employs TRBV2 and TRBJ2-4; 10 positions match TRBD2. V lost 10 bases and J lost 13; bases outside the gene matches: 16. Germline V gives CDR1 SNHLY, CDR2 FYNNEI. The CDR3 spans 14 residues.

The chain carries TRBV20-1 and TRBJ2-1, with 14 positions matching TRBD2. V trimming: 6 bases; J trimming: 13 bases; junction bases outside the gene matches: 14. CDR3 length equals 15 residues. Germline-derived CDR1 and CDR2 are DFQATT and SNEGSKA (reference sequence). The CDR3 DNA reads TGCAGTGCCGGGACTAGCGGGAGACAACAGGAGACCCAGTTCTTC. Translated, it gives CSAGTSGRQQETQFF.

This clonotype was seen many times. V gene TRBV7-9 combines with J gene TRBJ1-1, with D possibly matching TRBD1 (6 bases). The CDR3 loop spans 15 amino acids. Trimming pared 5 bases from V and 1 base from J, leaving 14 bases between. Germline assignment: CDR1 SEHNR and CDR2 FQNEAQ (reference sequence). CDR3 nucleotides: TGTGCCAGCAGCCAAGGGGGGACCGCGAACACTGAAGCTTTCTTT. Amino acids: CASSQGGTANTEAFF. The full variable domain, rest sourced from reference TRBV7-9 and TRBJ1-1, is DTGVSQNPRHKITKRGQNVTFRCDPISEHNRLYWYRQTLGQGPEFLTYFQNEAQLEKSRLLSDRFSAERPKGSFSTLEIQRTEQGDSAMYLCASSQGGTANTEAFFGQGTRLTVV.

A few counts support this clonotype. Here the CDR3 DNA reads TGTGCCAGCAGTGACTGGACTAGCACAGATACGCAGTATTTT. Protein: CASSDWTSTDTQYF. This rearrangement joins TRBV25-1 to TRBJ2-3; the D gene is possibly TRBD2 (5 bases). Per the germline V gene, CDR1 is MGHDK and CDR2 is SYGVNS. The CDR3 extends over 14 amino acids. V was trimmed by 3 bases and J by 0 bases, leaving 7 bases between them.

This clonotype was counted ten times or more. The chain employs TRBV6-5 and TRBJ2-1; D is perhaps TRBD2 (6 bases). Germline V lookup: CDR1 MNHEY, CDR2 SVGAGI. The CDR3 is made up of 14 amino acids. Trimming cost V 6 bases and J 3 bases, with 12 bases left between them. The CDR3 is CASRAGTGYNEQFF. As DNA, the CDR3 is TGTGCCAGCAGGGCCGGGACTGGCTACAATGAGCAGTTCTTC.

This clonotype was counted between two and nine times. The CDR3 DNA follows: TGTGCCAGCACCGGCCCTAGCGGGGGGGCGACCGGGGAGCTGTTTTTT. It codes for CASTGPSGGATGELFF. This chain uses TRBV6-6 with TRBJ2-2, with 12 positions matching TRBD2. Trimming took 7 bases from V and 5 from J; bases not matched to a gene: 8. Germline lookup yields CDR1 MNHNY and CDR2 SVGAGI (reference sequence). There are 16 residues in the CDR3.

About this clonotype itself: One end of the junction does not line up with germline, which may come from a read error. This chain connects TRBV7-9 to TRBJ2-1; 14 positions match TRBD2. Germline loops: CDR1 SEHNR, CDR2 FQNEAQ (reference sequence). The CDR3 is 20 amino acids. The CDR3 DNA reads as TGTGCCAGCAGCTGGACACCCGGGACTAGCGGGAGAGGGGCCTACAATGGGCAGTTCTTC. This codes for CASSWTPGTSGRGAYNGQFF.

CDR3 loop: CSAEDRVGRETQYF. DNA of the CDR3: TGCAGTGCTGAGGACAGGGTGGGGCGAGAGACCCAGTACTTC. This chain connects TRBV20-1 to TRBJ2-5; TRBD1 matches at 8 bases. CDR3 length: 14 amino acids. The germline V gene encodes CDR1 DFQATT and CDR2 SNEGSKA (reference sequence). V dropped 5 bases and J dropped 4; count of bases not matched to a gene: 9.